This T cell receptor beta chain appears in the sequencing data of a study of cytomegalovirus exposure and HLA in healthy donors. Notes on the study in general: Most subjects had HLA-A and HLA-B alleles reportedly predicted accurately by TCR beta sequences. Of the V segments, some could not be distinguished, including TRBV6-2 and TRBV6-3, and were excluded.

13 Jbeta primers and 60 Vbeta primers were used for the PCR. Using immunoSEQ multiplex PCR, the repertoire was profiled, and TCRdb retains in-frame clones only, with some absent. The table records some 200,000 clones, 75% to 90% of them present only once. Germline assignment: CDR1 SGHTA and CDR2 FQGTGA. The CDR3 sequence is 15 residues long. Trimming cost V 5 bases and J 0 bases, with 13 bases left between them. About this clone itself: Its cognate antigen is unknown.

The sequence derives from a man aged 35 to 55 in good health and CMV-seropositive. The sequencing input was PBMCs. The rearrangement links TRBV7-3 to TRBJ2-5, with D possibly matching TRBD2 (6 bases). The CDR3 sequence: CASSNGAGHQETQYF. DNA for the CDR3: TGTGCCAGCAGCAATGGAGCGGGCCACCAAGAGACCCAGTACTTC.